The 17 T cell receptor beta chains below all came from one sample that was sequenced in a study of cytomegalovirus exposure and HLA in healthy donors. The PCR made use of 60 Vbeta and 13 Jbeta primers. Measured with immunoSEQ multiplex PCR; TCRdb has only the in-frame clones, and not every one. The sample includes 100,000 to 150,000 clones. Specimen: PBMCs. These receptor sequences come from a woman in her 40s in good health and CMV-seropositive.

The gene calls are TRBV7-8 and TRBJ2-2, with 11 bases fitting TRBD2. Germline V gene data show CDR1 as SGHVS and CDR2 as FQNEAQ. Losses at the gene ends were 5 bases for V and 5 bases for J; bases not matched to a gene: 22. This CDR3 is built from 21 residues. This CDR3 is CASSTRLEDFSGRAQTGELFF. For the CDR3, the DNA is TGTGCCAGCAGCACGCGTCTAGAGGATTTTAGCGGGAGGGCCCAAACCGGGGAGCTGTTTTTT.

V gene TRBV28 combines with J gene TRBJ2-1; the D is unclear. Per germline, CDR1 MDHEN and CDR2 SYDVKM. Trimming pared 6 bases from V and 0 bases from J, leaving 12 bases between. The CDR3 is made up of 15 amino acids. This CDR3 reads CASRLVAPSYNEQFF. For the CDR3, the DNA is TGTGCCAGCAGATTAGTAGCCCCCTCCTACAATGAGCAGTTCTTC. Variable domain in full (rest from reference TRBV28 and TRBJ2-1): DVKVTQSSRYLVKRTGEKVFLECVQDMDHENMFWYRQDPGLGLRLIYFSYDVKMKEKGDIPEGYSVSREKKERFSLILESASTNQTSMYLCASRLVAPSYNEQFFGPGTRLTVL.

This rearrangement joins TRBV7-7 to TRBJ2-1; 9 nucleotides line up with TRBD2. CDR3 length: 12 residues. CDR1 is SSHAT, CDR2 FNYEAQ, per germline (reference sequence). J lost 10 bases, V lost 8 bases, and 6 bases had no gene match. CDR3 DNA: TGTGCCAGCGGTGCGGGAGGGGGGGAGCAGTTCTTC. It is translated as CASGAGGGEQFF.

The rearrangement joins TRBV10-2 to TRBJ2-5; 11 bases match TRBD2. The CDR3 consists of 17 residues. Germline V gene data show CDR1 as WSHSY and CDR2 as SAAADI. J was trimmed by 5 bases and V by 4 bases; bases with no gene match: 12. CDR3 protein: CASSVLAGVNSRETQYF. The CDR3 nucleotides are TGCGCCAGCAGTGTACTAGCGGGAGTTAATTCGAGGGAGACCCAGTACTTC.

The chain carries TRBV28 and TRBJ2-7; D is perhaps TRBD1 (7 bases). V lost 6 bases and J lost 4, with 13 bases in between. CDR3 length: 13 residues. CDR1 and CDR2 (germline): MDHEN, SYDVKM. The CDR3 sequence is CASRSSGGYEQYF. The DNA for the CDR3 is TGTGCCAGCAGGTCGTCAGGGGGGTACGAGCAGTACTTC. Complete variable domain (other parts from reference TRBV28 and TRBJ2-7): DVKVTQSSRYLVKRTGEKVFLECVQDMDHENMFWYRQDPGLGLRLIYFSYDVKMKEKGDIPEGYSVSREKKERFSLILESASTNQTSMYLCASRSSGGYEQYFGPGTRLTVT.

The genes are TRBV9 and TRBJ2-5, with 8 bases matching TRBD2. The CDR3 has 16 amino acids. Looked up from germline, CDR1 is SGDLS and CDR2 is YYNGEE. The trim removed 0 bases at V and 2 bases at J, leaving 6 bases unmatched. The CDR3 nucleotides read TGTGCCAGCAGCGTAGGCAGCGGGGGTGTTCAAGAGACCCAGTACTTC. Protein sequence: CASSVGSGGVQETQYF.

The V call is TRBV6-5, the J call TRBJ2-1; possible D gene TRBD1, 8 bases. This CDR3 is built from 15 residues. The V end was cut by 6 bases, the J end by 2 bases, with 14 bases between. Germline lookup yields CDR1 MNHEY and CDR2 SVGAGI. In nucleotides, the CDR3 is TGTGCCAGCAGACCTACAGGGGGGGCCTACAATGAGCAGTTCTTC. It encodes CASRPTGGAYNEQFF.

The genes are TRBV4-1 and TRBJ1-4; D is undetermined. The CDR3 spans 11 residues. V was trimmed by 2 bases and J by 7 bases, leaving 2 bases between them. Per germline, CDR1 MGHRA and CDR2 YSYEKL. Here the CDR3 DNA reads TGCGCCAGCAGCCAACTTGAAAAACTGTTTTTT. As protein: CASSQLEKLFF.

The chain recombines TRBV5-4 with TRBJ2-7, with 8 bases matching TRBD2. Germline V lookup: CDR1 SGHNT, CDR2 YYREEE (reference sequence). The ends lost 0 bases at V and 6 bases at J; junction bases unmatched: 11. The CDR3 loop spans 16 amino acids. CDR3 in DNA: TGTGCCAGCAGCTTGGCCGGCATAGCGGGACGAGGCGAGCAGTACTTC. Protein sequence: CASSLAGIAGRGEQYF.

The rearrangement uses TRBV7-3 and TRBJ2-1, with TRBD2 matching over 12 bases. The CDR3 is made up of 15 amino acids. CDR1 is SGHTA, CDR2 FQGTGA, per germline. Trimming cost V 2 bases and J 8 bases; bases outside gene matches: 4. The CDR3 sequence is CASSLGLAGIDEQFF. The CDR3 DNA is TGTGCCAGCAGCTTAGGACTAGCGGGAATCGATGAGCAGTTCTTC.

The chain employs TRBV27 and TRBJ1-1; TRBD1 matches at 9 bases. CDR3 size: 13 residues. The germline V gene has CDR1 MNHEY and CDR2 SMNVEV (reference sequence). The V and J ends lost 5 bases and 5 bases, in that order; junction bases with no gene match: 3. CDR3 sequence (DNA): TGTGCCAGCAGTCCAGGACAGGGGACTGAAGCTTTCTTT. This sequence encodes CASSPGQGTEAFF.

Comment on this clone: Its ends do not fully match the called genes, so a read error is possible. The chain recombines TRBV7-2 with TRBJ2-4; D is unclear. Germline loops: CDR1 SGHTA, CDR2 FQGNSA. The CDR3 loop spans 9 amino acids. Here the CDR3 DNA reads TGCAGATCTAAAAACATTCAGTACTTC. Amino acid sequence: CRSKNIQYF.

This chain links TRBV7-6 with TRBJ2-5, with 8 positions matching TRBD2. The length of the CDR3 is 15 residues. Germline V gives CDR1 SGHVS, CDR2 FNYEAQ. The V gene end was trimmed by 4 bases and the J gene end by 11 bases; junction bases not matched to a gene: 15. This CDR3 reads CASSSLGREGGEQYF. The CDR3 bases are TGTGCCAGCAGCTCGCTTGGACGGGAGGGAGGGGAGCAGTACTTC.

The gene calls are TRBV6-6 and TRBJ2-7, with 7 bases fitting TRBD1. CDR1 is MNHNY, CDR2 SVGAGI, per germline (reference sequence). With 5 bases clipped from V and 0 bases from J, the junction kept 7 bases outside the gene matches. The CDR3 totals 15 residues. The CDR3 DNA reads TGTGCCAGCAGTGGGACAGCTCCGTTCTCCTACGAGCAGTACTTC. Translated, it gives CASSGTAPFSYEQYF.

V usage is TRBV28 and J usage is TRBJ2-3; TRBD2 matches at 9 bases. Germline CDR1 MDHEN, CDR2 SYDVKM. V gave up 6 bases and J gave up 2 bases; unmatched junction bases: 9. The length of the CDR3 is 16 residues. This chain's CDR3 is CASRKRAGGLTDTQYF. The CDR3 DNA reads TGTGCCAGCAGAAAAAGGGCGGGAGGGCTCACAGATACGCAGTATTTT.

The J gene is TRBJ1-1, the V gene TRBV15; TRBD1 matches at 9 bases. The germline CDR1 and CDR2 sequences are LNHNV and YYDKDF (reference sequence). The CDR3 runs 16 residues. The trim removed 3 bases at V and 2 bases at J, leaving 7 bases unmatched. CDR3 sequence (DNA): TGTGCCACCAGCAGGGGAGGACAGGGGAAAAACACTGAAGCTTTCTTT. It is translated as CATSRGGQGKNTEAFF. The full variable domain, its missing parts supplied by reference TRBV15 and TRBJ1-1, is DAMVIQNPRYQVTQFGKPVTLSCSQTLNHNVMYWYQQKSSQAPKLLFHYYDKDFNNEADTPDNFQSRRPNTSFCFLDIRSPGLGDTAMYLCATSRGGQGKNTEAFFGQGTRLTVV.

The rearrangement joins TRBV29-1 to TRBJ1-4, with D unclear. V was cut by 6 bases and J by 8 bases, with 7 bases left in between. Germline V lookup: CDR1 SQVTM, CDR2 ANQGSEA. This CDR3 is 10 amino acids long. In nucleotides, the CDR3 is TGCAGCGTCTTGCGGGAAAAACTGTTTTTT. This encodes CSVLREKLFF.